This T cell receptor (beta chain) was profiled in a study of response to subunit inactivated influenza vaccine. Overall study results and limits: The authors proposed limited new T cell recruitment per seasonal influenza vaccination.

TCRdb re-called the RT-PCR reads through MiXCR, storing one row per CDR3 protein. This table holds 500,000 to 600,000 distinct CDR3 sequences, 15% to 20% found once. As to this clonotype: What it recognizes is unknown.

In germline, CDR1 is DFQATT, CDR2 SNEGSKA (reference sequence). The CDR3 consists of 15 residues. V was clipped by 0 bases and J by 5 bases, with 14 bases between them. The genes are TRBV20-1 and TRBJ2-1; D might be TRBD2 (7 bases). The source was CD4+ T cells sorted from PBMCs, collected less than 30 months after vaccination. The clonotype originates from a man between 50 and 75 years old who received an inactivated influenza vaccine. The CDR3 DNA reads TGCAGTGCTAGAGATCTTGCGGGGGCCCACAATGAGCAGTTCTTC. Protein: CSARDLAGAHNEQFF.